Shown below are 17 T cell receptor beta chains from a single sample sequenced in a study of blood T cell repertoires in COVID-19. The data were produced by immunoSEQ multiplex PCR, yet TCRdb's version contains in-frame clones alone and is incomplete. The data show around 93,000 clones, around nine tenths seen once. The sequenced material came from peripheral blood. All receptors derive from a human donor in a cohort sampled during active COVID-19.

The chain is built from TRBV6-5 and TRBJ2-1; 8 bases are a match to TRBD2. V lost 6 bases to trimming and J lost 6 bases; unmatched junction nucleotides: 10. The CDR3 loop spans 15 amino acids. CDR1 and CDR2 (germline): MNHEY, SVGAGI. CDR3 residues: CASRKAGVPVNEQFF. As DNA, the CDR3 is TGTGCCAGCAGGAAAGCGGGGGTCCCGGTCAATGAGCAGTTCTTC.

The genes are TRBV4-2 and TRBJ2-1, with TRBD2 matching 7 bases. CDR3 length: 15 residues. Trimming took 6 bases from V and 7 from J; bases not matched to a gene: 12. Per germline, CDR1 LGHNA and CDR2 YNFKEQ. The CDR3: CASSRQRGGGNEQFF. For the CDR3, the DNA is TGTGCCAGCAGTCGTCAGCGGGGTGGGGGGAATGAGCAGTTCTTC.

The CDR3 spells CATAEKSTDTQYF. The DNA of the CDR3 is TGTGCCACCGCGGAGAAGTCAACAGATACGCAGTATTTT. The J gene is TRBJ2-3, the V gene TRBV10-3; D unclear. Germline values: CDR1 ENHRY, CDR2 SYGVKD. V lost 10 bases and J 3 bases, leaving 14 bases between the germline ends. The CDR3 is 13 amino acids.

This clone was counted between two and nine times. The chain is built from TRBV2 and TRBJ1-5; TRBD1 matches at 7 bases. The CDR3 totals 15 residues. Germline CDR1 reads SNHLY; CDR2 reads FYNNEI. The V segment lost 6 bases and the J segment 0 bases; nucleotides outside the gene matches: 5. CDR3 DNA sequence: TGTGCCAGCAGCGGGACAGCACTTAGCAATCAGCCCCAGCATTTT. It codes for CASSGTALSNQPQHF.

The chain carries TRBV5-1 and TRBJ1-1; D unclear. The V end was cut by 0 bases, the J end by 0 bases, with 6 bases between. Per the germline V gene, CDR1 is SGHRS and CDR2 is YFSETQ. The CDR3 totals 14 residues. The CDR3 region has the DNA TGCGCCAGCAGCTTGGCAGTCGTGAACACTGAAGCTTTCTTT. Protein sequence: CASSLAVVNTEAFF.

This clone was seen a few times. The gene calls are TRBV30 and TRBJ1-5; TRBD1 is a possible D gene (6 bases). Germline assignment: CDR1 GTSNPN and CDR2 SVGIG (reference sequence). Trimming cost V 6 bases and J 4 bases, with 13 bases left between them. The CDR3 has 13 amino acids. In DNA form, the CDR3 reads TGTGCCTGCGCCGGCCAGGGGAATCAGCCCCAGCATTTT. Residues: CACAGQGNQPQHF.

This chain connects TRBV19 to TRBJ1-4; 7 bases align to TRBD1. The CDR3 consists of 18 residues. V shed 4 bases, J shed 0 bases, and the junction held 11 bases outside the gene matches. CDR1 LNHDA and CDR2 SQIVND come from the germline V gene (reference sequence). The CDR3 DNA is TGTGCCAGTAGTAGGGGACAGAGCTCCTTTGCAACTAATGAAAAACTGTTTTTT. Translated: CASSRGQSSFATNEKLFF.

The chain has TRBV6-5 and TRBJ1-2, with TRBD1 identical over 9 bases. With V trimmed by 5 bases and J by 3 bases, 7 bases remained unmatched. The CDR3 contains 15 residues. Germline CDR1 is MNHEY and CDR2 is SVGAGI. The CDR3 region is CASSQGTGFDYGYTF. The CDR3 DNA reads TGTGCCAGCAGTCAGGGGACAGGGTTTGACTATGGCTACACCTTC.

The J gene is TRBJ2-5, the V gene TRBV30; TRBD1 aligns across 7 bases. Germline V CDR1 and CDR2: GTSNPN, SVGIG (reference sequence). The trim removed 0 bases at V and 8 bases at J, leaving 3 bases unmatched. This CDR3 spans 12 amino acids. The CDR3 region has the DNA TGTGCCTGGAGTGTAAACAGGGGAACCCAGTACTTC. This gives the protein CAWSVNRGTQYF.

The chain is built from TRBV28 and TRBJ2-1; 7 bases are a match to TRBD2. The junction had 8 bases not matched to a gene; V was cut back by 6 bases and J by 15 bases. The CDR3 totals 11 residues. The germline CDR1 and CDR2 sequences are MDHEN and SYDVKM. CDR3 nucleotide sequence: TGTGCCAGCAGCCTCAGACTAGCCCCGTTCTTC. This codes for CASSLRLAPFF.

CDR3 nucleotides: TGTGCCAGCAGCTTCGACTGGAGCCCTGAAGCTTTCTTT. It codes for CASSFDWSPEAFF. This chain joins TRBV5-6 and TRBJ1-1; D call uncertain. Germline V gene sequence: CDR1 SGHDT, CDR2 YYEEEE. The CDR3 is made up of 13 amino acids. V was clipped by 2 bases and J by 6 bases, with 11 bases between them.

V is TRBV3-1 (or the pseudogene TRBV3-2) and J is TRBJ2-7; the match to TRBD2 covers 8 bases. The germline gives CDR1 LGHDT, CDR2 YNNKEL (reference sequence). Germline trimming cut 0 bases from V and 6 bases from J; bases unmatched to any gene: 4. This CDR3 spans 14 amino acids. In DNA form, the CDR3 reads TGTGCCAGCAGCCAAGACGGGAGGGCAGGCGAGCAGTACTTC. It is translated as CASSQDGRAGEQYF.

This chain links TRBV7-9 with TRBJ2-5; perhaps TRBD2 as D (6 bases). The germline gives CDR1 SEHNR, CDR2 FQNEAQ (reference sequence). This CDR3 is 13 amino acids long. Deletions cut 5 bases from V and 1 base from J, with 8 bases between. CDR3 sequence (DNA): TGTGCCAGCAGCCCTAGCGTCCAAGAGACCCAGTACTTC. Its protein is CASSPSVQETQYF.

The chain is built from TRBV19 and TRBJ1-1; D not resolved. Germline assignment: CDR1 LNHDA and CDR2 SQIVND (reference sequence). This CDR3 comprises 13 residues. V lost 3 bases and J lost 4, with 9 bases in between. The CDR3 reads CASSIISGTEAFF. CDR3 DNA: TGTGCCAGTAGTATTATCTCGGGCACTGAAGCTTTCTTT.

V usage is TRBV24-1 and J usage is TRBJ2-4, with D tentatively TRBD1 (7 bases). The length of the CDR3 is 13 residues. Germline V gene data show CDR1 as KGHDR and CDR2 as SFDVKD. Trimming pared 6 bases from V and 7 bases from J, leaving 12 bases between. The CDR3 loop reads CATSQGGINIQYF. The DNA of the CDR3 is TGTGCCACCAGTCAGGGGGGAATCAACATTCAGTACTTC.

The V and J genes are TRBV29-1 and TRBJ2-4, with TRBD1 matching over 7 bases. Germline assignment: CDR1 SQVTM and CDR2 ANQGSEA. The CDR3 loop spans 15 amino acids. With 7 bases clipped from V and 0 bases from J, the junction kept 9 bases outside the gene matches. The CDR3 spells CSALDRKTAKNIQYF. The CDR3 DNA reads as TGCAGCGCCCTGGACAGGAAGACAGCCAAAAACATTCAGTACTTC.

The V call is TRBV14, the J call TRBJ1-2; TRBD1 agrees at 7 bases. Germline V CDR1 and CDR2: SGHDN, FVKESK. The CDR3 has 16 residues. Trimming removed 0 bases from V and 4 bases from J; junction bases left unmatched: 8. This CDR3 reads CASSQEARQGGYGYTF. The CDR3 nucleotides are TGTGCCAGCAGCCAAGAGGCTAGACAGGGAGGCTATGGCTACACCTTC.